The 23 T cell receptor beta chains below were found in one sample sequenced in a study of Graves' ophthalmopathy and Graves' hyperthyroidism. The authors amplified TCR beta CDR3 regions, and they did so from RNA transcripts for repertoire sequencing. Following a first-round RT-PCR that used HTBI primers, a second-round multiplex PCR was carried out. TCRdb reprocessed the multiplex PCR reads via MiXCR and lists one record per CDR3 protein. The sample holds over a million distinct CDR3 sequences; about two fifths are singletons and the top ten take approximately 12%. The specimen was peripheral blood or thyroid tissue (not recorded which). Every receptor here comes from an adult man with Graves' hyperthyroidism.

This clonotype appeared a few times. The V and J genes are TRBV9 and TRBJ1-6, with a tentative D call TRBD1 (5 bases). The germline gives CDR1 SGDLS, CDR2 YYNGEE. The CDR3 is made up of 16 amino acids. Trimming took 4 bases from V and 7 from J, leaving 18 bases between them. The CDR3 sequence: CASSPFGGIENSPLHF. For the CDR3, the DNA is TGTGCCAGCAGCCCATTTGGGGGAATTGAGAATTCACCCCTCCACTTT.

The chain carries TRBV5-5 and TRBJ1-5, with D perhaps TRBD1 (6 bases). The CDR3 contains 17 residues. Germline-derived CDR1 and CDR2 are SGHKS and YYEKEE (reference sequence). V lost 1 base and J 0 bases, leaving 14 bases between the germline ends. The CDR3 DNA is TGTGCCAGCAGCTTGACCAATTCAGGGGATAGCAATCAGCCCCAGCATTTT. It codes for CASSLTNSGDSNQPQHF.

In its sample, this clonotype was seen a few times. The J gene is TRBJ2-2, the V gene TRBV11-2; 7 nucleotides match TRBD2. This CDR3 contains 17 residues. Trimming took 7 bases from V and 0 from J; bases not matched to a gene: 11. Per germline, CDR1 SGHAT and CDR2 FQNNGV. As DNA, the CDR3 is TGTGCCAGCAACTCTAGAAGGGGAGGGTCGAACACCGGGGAGCTGTTTTTT. Translated, it gives CASNSRRGGSNTGELFF.

A note on this clonotype: This likely comes from a read error, as the CDR3 has no conserved phenylalanine or tryptophan at its end. It is unclear where the CDR3 begins or ends on the DNA, so no DNA is shown, and the CDR3 is as TCRdb lists it. The chain has TRBV29-1 and TRBJ1-3. The CDR3 is 8 residues long, counting both termini. Germline CDR1 is SQVTM and CDR2 is ANQGSEA. The CDR3 reads CSVDKQNT.

This clonotype showed up just a few times. The V call is TRBV5-1, the J call TRBJ2-7, with a weak D call TRBD2 (6 bases). V gave up 1 base and J gave up 2 bases, with 10 bases separating them. The germline V gene has CDR1 SGHRS and CDR2 YFSETQ. The CDR3 is 14 residues long. CDR3 nucleotide sequence: TGCGCCAGCAGCTTGATCGGGGAGGCCTACGAGCAGTACTTC. As protein: CASSLIGEAYEQYF.

This chain links TRBV7-2 with TRBJ2-7; possibly TRBD1 for D (5 bases). The CDR3 is made up of 14 amino acids. Looked up from germline, CDR1 is SGHTA and CDR2 is FQGNSA. Trimming took 3 bases from V and 0 from J, leaving 9 bases between them. The CDR3 is CASSFWTNSYEQYF. In DNA, the CDR3 is TGTGCCAGCAGCTTTTGGACAAACTCCTACGAGCAGTACTTC.

This clonotype occurred many times. This chain's CDR3 is CASSRVPGANVLTF. Written as DNA, the CDR3 is TGTGCCAGCAGCCGGGTGCCCGGGGCCAACGTCCTGACTTTC. The chain combines TRBV7-3 with TRBJ2-6; D is unresolved. This CDR3 contains 14 residues. Trimming shortened V by 5 bases and J by 4 bases, and 9 bases separated the two germline ends. The germline V gene has CDR1 SGHTA and CDR2 FQGTGA. Looking up the rest from reference TRBV7-3 and TRBJ2-6 gives the full variable domain: GAGVSQTPSNKVTEKGKYVELRCDPISGHTALYWYRQSLGQGPEFLIYFQGTGAADDSGLPNDRFFAVRPEGSVSTLKIQRTERGDSAVYLCASSRVPGANVLTFGAGSRLTVL.

The rearrangement joins TRBV3-1 to TRBJ2-5, with TRBD1 as a possible D gene (6 bases). The CDR3 loop spans 15 amino acids. Germline-derived CDR1 and CDR2 are LGHDT and YNNKEL (reference sequence). V was clipped by 4 bases and J by 3 bases, with 15 bases between them. CDR3 sequence reads: CASSPRGHPEETQYF. The DNA of the CDR3 is TGTGCCAGCAGCCCAAGGGGACACCCAGAAGAGACCCAGTACTTC.

V and J are TRBV15 and TRBJ2-6, with D uncertain. There are 15 residues in the CDR3. Trimming took off 1 base at V and 0 bases at J, with 4 bases between the two ends. Germline V lookup: CDR1 LNHNV, CDR2 YYDKDF (reference sequence). CDR3 sequence reads: CATSRGDSGANVLTF. In DNA form, the CDR3 reads TGTGCCACCAGCAGAGGCGACTCTGGGGCCAACGTCCTGACTTTC.

This clonotype came up a few times. The CDR3 DNA sequence: TGTGCCTGGTCGTTAAACACTGAAGCTTTCTTT. This gives the protein CAWSLNTEAFF. J is TRBJ1-1 and V is TRBV30; D call uncertain. From germline, CDR1 is GTSNPN and CDR2 SVGIG (reference sequence). The CDR3 spans 11 residues. V was cut by 5 bases and J by 2 bases, with 6 bases left in between.

This clonotype was counted ten times or more. The gene calls are TRBV9 and TRBJ1-1, with D possibly being TRBD1 (5 bases). V was cut by 6 bases and J by 2 bases, with 14 bases left in between. In germline, CDR1 is SGDLS, CDR2 YYNGEE. This CDR3 is 14 amino acids long. The CDR3 protein is CASTQTETNTEAFF. DNA of the CDR3: TGTGCCAGCACCCAGACAGAAACAAACACTGAAGCTTTCTTT.

The chain combines TRBV4-1 with TRBJ2-7; 7 bases line up with TRBD1. Trimming removed 1 base from V and 3 bases from J; junction bases left unmatched: 6. This CDR3 spans 15 amino acids. Germline lookup yields CDR1 MGHRA and CDR2 YSYEKL. The CDR3 loop reads CASSQAAGGVYEQYF. In DNA form, the CDR3 reads TGCGCCAGCAGCCAAGCGGCAGGGGGTGTCTACGAGCAGTACTTC.

This clonotype showed up many times. The junction does not match germline at one end; this may be a read error. The chain combines TRBV7-2 with TRBJ1-1; D possibly corresponds to TRBD1 (6 bases). The CDR3 is 13 residues long. Germline V gene sequence: CDR1 SGHTA, CDR2 FQGNSA. Here the CDR3 DNA reads TGCGCCAGCAGCTTGTCAGGGGTCACTGAAGCTTTCTTT. Protein product: CASSLSGVTEAFF.

There are many counts of this clonotype. The chain recombines TRBV6-5 with TRBJ1-1; 9 bases are shared with TRBD1. Germline values: CDR1 MNHEY, CDR2 SVGAGI. V shed 7 bases, J shed 3 bases, and the junction held 6 bases outside the gene matches. This CDR3 is built from 14 residues. CDR3 sequence reads: CASKQGAQDTEAFF. The CDR3 DNA sequence: TGTGCCAGCAAACAGGGGGCGCAGGACACTGAAGCTTTCTTT.

The genes are TRBV9 and TRBJ1-1; 7 nucleotides agree with TRBD1. CDR1 and CDR2 from the germline V gene are SGDLS and YYNGEE. The CDR3 consists of 15 residues. V gave up 3 bases and J gave up 1 base; unmatched junction bases: 6. CDR3 nucleotides: TGTGCCAGCAGCGAGCTCGACAGGGAGAACACTGAAGCTTTCTTT. Its translation: CASSELDRENTEAFF. The full variable domain, with the rest looked up from reference TRBV9 and TRBJ1-1, is DSGVTQTPKHLITATGQRVTLRCSPRSGDLSVYWYQQSLDQGLQFLIQYYNGEERAKGNILERFSAQQFPDLHSELNLSSLELGDSALYFCASSELDRENTEAFFGQGTRLTVV.

The rearrangement joins TRBV10-2 to TRBJ2-6; TRBD2 might be the D (6 bases). CDR1 WSHSY and CDR2 SAAADI come from the germline V gene. Trimming stripped 10 bases from V and 0 bases from J, with 19 bases between. This CDR3 has 17 amino acids. In nucleotides, the CDR3 is TGCGCCATCACCGCGGGGCAGAGAAACTCTGGGGCCAACGTCCTGACTTTC. Its translation is CAITAGQRNSGANVLTF.

This clonotype was detected ten times or more. The chain recombines TRBV10-3 with TRBJ2-2; TRBD1 or TRBD2 may be the D gene (6 bases each). V gave up 7 bases and J gave up 6 bases, with 12 bases separating them. Germline V gene data show CDR1 as ENHRY and CDR2 as SYGVKD. The CDR3 has 13 amino acids. The CDR3 here is CAITRGESGELFF. In DNA, the CDR3 is TGTGCCATCACAAGGGGGGAATCCGGGGAGCTGTTTTTT.

In this sample, this clonotype turned up a few times. V is TRBV12-3 or TRBV12-4 and J is TRBJ2-3, with TRBD2 matching over 12 bases. V lost 5 bases to trimming and J lost 4 bases; unmatched junction nucleotides: 7. The CDR3 totals 16 residues. CDR3 protein: CASSARLAGAPDTQYF. As DNA, the CDR3 is TGTGCCAGCAGTGCTAGACTAGCGGGAGCCCCAGATACGCAGTATTTT.

This clonotype was counted only a few times. For the CDR3, the DNA is TGTGCCAGCAGTGCCCTAACAGGGGGCAGGCAGCCCCAGCATTTT. This encodes CASSALTGGRQPQHF. The J gene is TRBJ1-5, the V gene TRBV9, with 9 bases aligning to TRBD1. Per germline, CDR1 SGDLS and CDR2 YYNGEE. This CDR3 is built from 15 residues. Losses at the gene ends were 5 bases for V and 7 bases for J; bases not matched to a gene: 10.

This chain links TRBV15 with TRBJ1-2; D uncertain. CDR1 LNHNV and CDR2 YYDKDF come from the germline V gene (reference sequence). The CDR3 is 13 amino acids. Trimming stripped 1 base from V and 2 bases from J, with 5 bases between. The CDR3 here is CATSRARNYGYTF. CDR3 DNA sequence: TGTGCCACCAGCAGAGCCAGGAACTATGGCTACACCTTC.

The V and J genes are TRBV4-1 and TRBJ1-1, with a tentative D call TRBD1 (5 bases). CDR1 is MGHRA and CDR2 is YSYEKL in the germline V gene. V shed 0 bases and J shed 8 bases, with 10 bases lying between them. The CDR3 extends over 13 amino acids. In DNA form, the CDR3 reads TGCGCCAGCAGCCAAGATACAGGAGGCGAAGCTTTCTTT. This gives the protein CASSQDTGGEAFF.

This chain links TRBV7-2 with TRBJ2-7; D uncertain. Trimming shortened V by 5 bases and J by 0 bases, and 17 bases separated the two germline ends. The CDR3 extends over 16 amino acids. Germline V gene data show CDR1 as SGHTA and CDR2 as FQGNSA. CDR3: CASSALGSLSSYEQYF. CDR3 DNA: TGTGCCAGCAGCGCCCTTGGCAGCCTCAGCTCCTACGAGCAGTACTTC.

There are many counts of this clonotype. The chain recombines TRBV20-1 with TRBJ1-5; D is unclear. The CDR3 extends over 12 amino acids. V lost 3 bases to trimming and J lost 2 bases, with 5 bases between them. The V gene's germline CDR1 is DFQATT and CDR2 SNEGSKA (reference sequence). CDR3 region: CSASTGNQPQHF. For the CDR3, the DNA is TGCAGTGCTAGTACCGGCAATCAGCCCCAGCATTTT.